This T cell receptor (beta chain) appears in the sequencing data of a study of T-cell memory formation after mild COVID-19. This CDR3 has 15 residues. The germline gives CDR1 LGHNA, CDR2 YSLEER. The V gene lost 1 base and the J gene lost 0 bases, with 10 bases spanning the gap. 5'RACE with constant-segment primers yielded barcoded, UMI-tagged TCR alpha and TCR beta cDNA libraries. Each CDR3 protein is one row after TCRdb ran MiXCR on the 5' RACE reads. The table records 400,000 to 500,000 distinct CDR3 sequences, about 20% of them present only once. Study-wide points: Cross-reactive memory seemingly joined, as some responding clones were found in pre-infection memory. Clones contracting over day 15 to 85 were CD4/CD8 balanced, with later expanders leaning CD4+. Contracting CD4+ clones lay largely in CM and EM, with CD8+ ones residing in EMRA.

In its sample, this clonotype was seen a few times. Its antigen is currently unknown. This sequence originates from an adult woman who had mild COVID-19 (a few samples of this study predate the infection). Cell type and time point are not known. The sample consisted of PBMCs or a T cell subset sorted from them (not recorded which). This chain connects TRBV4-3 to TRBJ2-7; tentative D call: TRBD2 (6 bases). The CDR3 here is CASSQGVGGSYEQYF. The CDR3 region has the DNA TGCGCCAGCAGCCAAGGTGTCGGGGGCTCCTACGAGCAGTACTTC.